This T cell receptor (beta chain) is drawn from a study of early T cells in non-severe SARS-CoV-2 infection. Overall study context: Chains were unpaired, as sequencing was done on bulk RNA from unsorted whole blood.

Study-level results: Anti-spike CD8 specificities were favored by VDJdb matching, whose results missed private and CD4 specificities.

The CDR3 spans 16 residues. V lost 0 bases, J lost 6 bases, and 14 bases lay in between. CDR1 SGHVS and CDR2 FQNEAQ come from the germline V gene. Tagging with unique molecular identifiers was applied to individual cDNA molecules. TCRdb called the 5' RACE reads again in MiXCR, with one record for every CDR3 protein. The sample lists 37,000 or so distinct CDR3 sequences; over 4% were seen once. This clonotype has a count of ten or more. No antigen is known for it. The chain links TRBV7-8 to TRBJ2-2; D not certain. This clonotype was obtained from an adult who was a healthcare worker with PCR-confirmed SARS-CoV-2 infection or an uninfected control (not recorded which). The sequenced sample consisted of whole blood. The CDR3 DNA follows: TGTGCCAGCAGCTTAGCATCGGCAGGCGTTGCCGGGGAGCTGTTTTTT. Protein sequence: CASSLASAGVAGELFF.